The rows below give T cell receptor beta chains drawn from one sample of a study of blood T cell repertoires in COVID-19. Clones were sequenced by immunoSEQ multiplex PCR, and TCRdb holds only the in-frame ones, with some missing. The sample lists roughly 150,000 clones; 70% to 90% were seen once. What was sequenced was peripheral blood. The receptors shown here come from a woman older than 75 with COVID-19, enrolled during active disease. Each CDR3 is given with its conserved first and last residue. A D gene is named only where the DNA matches it firmly. Not every row has a clone size; where given, it reads once, few, many or a size class.

NA TRBJ2-1 TRBV18 TRBD2 CASSPFGLAGPSGDNEQFF TGTGCCAGCTCCCCTTTCGGACTAGCGGGACCTTCCGGCGACAATGAGCAGTTCTTC
NA TRBJ1-1 TRBV6-5 NA CASSPRGAPTEAFF TGTGCCAGCAGTCCGCGGGGGGCGCCCACTGAAGCTTTCTTT
NA TRBJ2-5 TRBV18 NA CASSPGIRETQYF TGTGCCAGCTCACCCGGGATTAGGGAGACCCAGTACTTC
NA TRBJ1-2 TRBV5-8 NA CASSLRSYGYTF TGTGCCAGCAGCTTAAGGAGCTATGGCTACACCTTC
NA TRBJ2-5 TRBV7-9 NA CASRDTGAGETQYF TGTGCCAGCAGGGACACAGGCGCCGGGGAGACCCAGTACTTC
NA TRBJ1-2 TRBV7-9 NA CASSPNDSPNYGYTF TGTGCCAGCAGCCCCAACGACAGCCCTAACTATGGCTACACCTTC
NA TRBJ1-5 TRBV18 TRBD1 CASSPDRDGNQPQHF TGTGCCAGCTCACCCGACAGGGATGGCAATCAGCCCCAGCATTTT
NA TRBJ1-5 TRBV7-9 TRBD1 CASSRDSGNQPQHF TGTGCCAGCAGCCGGGACAGCGGCAATCAGCCCCAGCATTTT
NA TRBJ1-1 TRBV28 NA CASRLFGGRDTEAFF TGTGCCAGCAGACTTTTCGGGGGGCGTGACACTGAAGCTTTCTTT
NA TRBJ2-5 TRBV4-3 NA CASSQYREETQYF TGCGCCAGCAGCCAATACAGGGAAGAGACCCAGTACTTC
NA TRBJ1-2 TRBV28 TRBD1 CASSTPQGQGARGYTF TGTGCCAGCAGTACGCCTCAGGGACAGGGGGCGCGGGGCTACACCTTC
NA TRBJ2-5 TRBV7-8 TRBD2 CASSLLAGGRETQYF TGTGCCAGCAGCTTACTAGCGGGAGGGAGGGAGACCCAGTACTTC
NA TRBJ2-1 TRBV6-5 TRBD2 CASSYGGGTYNEQFF TGTGCCAGCAGTTACGGGGGAGGGACCTACAATGAGCAGTTCTTC
NA TRBJ2-1 TRBV6-6 TRBD2 CASSAGGNEQFF TGTGCCAGCTCGGCCGGGGGGAATGAGCAGTTCTTC
NA TRBJ2-5 TRBV11-1 NA CASSLATRETQYF TGTGCCAGCAGCTTAGCGACAAGAGAGACCCAGTACTTC
NA TRBJ1-5 TRBV28 TRBD1 CASTIWPGQGTQPQHF TGTGCCAGCACCATTTGGCCGGGACAGGGAACCCAGCCCCAGCATTTT
NA TRBJ2-7 TRBV12-3/TRBV12-4 NA CASSRGPGEQYF TGTGCCAGCAGCAGGGGTCCGGGTGAGCAGTACTTC
few TRBJ1-1 TRBV13 NA CASSLGNEAFF TGTGCCAGCAGTTTGGGCAATGAAGCTTTCTTT
NA TRBJ2-5 TRBV7-2 TRBD1 CASSRPEGAKTQYF TGTGCCAGCAGCCGTCCCGAGGGGGCAAAGACCCAGTACTTC
few TRBJ2-7 TRBV19 NA CASSIRPSSQGPYEQYF TGTGCCAGTAGTATCCGGCCGAGTTCACAGGGTCCCTACGAGCAGTACTTC
once TRBJ1-5 TRBV3-1/TRBV3-2 NA CASSQSSGSGQPQHF TGTGCCAGCAGCCAATCGTCGGGGTCCGGTCAGCCCCAGCATTTT
few TRBJ1-6 TRBV5-1 NA CASSLSQGSNSPLHF TGCGCCAGCAGCTTGTCGCAGGGAAGTAATTCACCCCTCCACTTT
NA TRBJ1-4 TRBV15 NA CATSRDRGNEKLFF TGTGCCACCAGCAGAGATCGGGGTAATGAAAAACTGTTTTTT
NA TRBJ1-2 TRBV14 NA CASSQVSGDGYTF TGTGCCAGCAGCCAAGTTTCGGGGGATGGCTACACCTTC
NA TRBJ2-1 TRBV10-3 NA CASSRDLYEQFF TGTGCCTCAAGCAGGGATTTGTATGAGCAGTTCTTC
NA TRBJ1-4 TRBV15 NA CATSRDPGANEKLFF TGTGCCACCAGCAGAGATCCAGGGGCTAATGAAAAACTGTTTTTT
NA TRBJ1-2 TRBV28 NA CASSFTGTIYGYTF TGTGCCAGCAGTTTTACAGGAACCATCTATGGCTACACCTTC
NA TRBJ2-5 TRBV7-8 TRBD2 CASSSLRLAEETQYF TGTGCCAGCAGCTCCTTAAGACTAGCGGAAGAGACCCAGTACTTC
NA TRBJ2-3 TRBV6-2/TRBV6-3 NA CASSRSGDSTDTQYF TGTGCCAGCAGCCGCAGCGGAGATAGCACAGATACGCAGTATTTT
NA TRBJ2-2 TRBV6-5 TRBD1 CASSYSGWDSLFF TGTGCCAGCAGTTACTCGGGATGGGACAGTCTGTTTTTT
NA TRBJ1-2 TRBV18 NA CASSPERVNYGYTF TGTGCCAGCTCACCGGAACGGGTTAACTATGGCTACACCTTC
NA TRBJ1-2 TRBV4-2 NA CASSPPRINYGYTF TGTGCCAGCAGCCCCCCCAGGATTAACTATGGCTACACCTTC
once TRBJ2-7 TRBV7-9 NA CASSSGTGLLYEQYF TGTGCCAGCAGCTCAGGAACGGGATTACTCTACGAGCAGTACTTC
once TRBJ2-7 TRBV28 TRBD2 CASSKLAGPYEQYF TGTGCCAGCAGCAAACTAGCGGGTCCCTACGAGCAGTACTTC
NA TRBJ1-3 TRBV5-5 NA CASSLGGEGNTIYF TGTGCCAGCAGCTTGGGGGGAGAAGGAAACACCATATATTTT
NA TRBJ2-3 TRBV7-9 NA CASSISGYTDTQYF TGTGCCAGCAGCATTAGCGGCTACACAGATACGCAGTATTTT
NA TRBJ1-2 TRBV10-3 NA CAIRQTGDYGYTF TGTGCCATCAGACAGACAGGAGATTATGGCTACACCTTC
NA TRBJ1-4 TRBV14 TRBD1 CASSQERRDRGSKSNEKLFF TGTGCCAGCAGCCAAGAGCGTCGGGACAGGGGGTCGAAGTCTAATGAAAAACTGTTTTTT
NA TRBJ2-1 TRBV2 NA CASRQGRVGDEQFF TGTGCCAGCAGGCAGGGGCGTGTGGGCGATGAGCAGTTCTTC
NA TRBJ2-6 TRBV2 TRBD1 CASSEGTGGAGANVLTF TGTGCCAGCAGTGAAGGGACAGGGGGCGCTGGGGCCAACGTCCTGACTTTC
NA TRBJ1-6 TRBV2 NA CASSGQALNSPLHF TGTGCCAGCAGTGGACAGGCCCTAAATTCACCCCTCCACTTT
few TRBJ1-6 TRBV14 TRBD1 CASSRGTGSNSPLHF TGTGCCAGCAGCCGAGGGACAGGTTCGAATTCACCCCTCCACTTT
NA TRBJ1-5 TRBV7-6 TRBD1 CASSMGQGQPQHF TGTGCCAGCAGCATGGGACAGGGCCAGCCCCAGCATTTT
NA TRBJ1-1 TRBV15 TRBD1 CATSSWDRGTEAFF TGTGCCACCAGTTCCTGGGACAGGGGAACTGAAGCTTTCTTT
NA TRBJ2-7 TRBV6-1 TRBD1 CASSEKGTGGRFYEQYF TGTGCCAGCAGTGAAAAGGGGACAGGGGGGCGATTCTACGAGCAGTACTTC
NA TRBJ2-3 TRBV3-1/TRBV3-2 TRBD2 CASSQRAGLTDTQYF TGTGCCAGCAGCCAAAGAGCGGGACTCACAGATACGCAGTATTTT
NA TRBJ2-5 TRBV20-1 TRBD2 CSASGTSGRDETQYF TGCAGTGCTAGTGGGACTAGCGGGAGGGACGAGACCCAGTACTTC
NA TRBJ2-1 TRBV28 TRBD2 CASTLGLAGEGNEQFF TGTGCCAGCACCCTGGGACTAGCGGGAGAAGGGAATGAGCAGTTCTTC